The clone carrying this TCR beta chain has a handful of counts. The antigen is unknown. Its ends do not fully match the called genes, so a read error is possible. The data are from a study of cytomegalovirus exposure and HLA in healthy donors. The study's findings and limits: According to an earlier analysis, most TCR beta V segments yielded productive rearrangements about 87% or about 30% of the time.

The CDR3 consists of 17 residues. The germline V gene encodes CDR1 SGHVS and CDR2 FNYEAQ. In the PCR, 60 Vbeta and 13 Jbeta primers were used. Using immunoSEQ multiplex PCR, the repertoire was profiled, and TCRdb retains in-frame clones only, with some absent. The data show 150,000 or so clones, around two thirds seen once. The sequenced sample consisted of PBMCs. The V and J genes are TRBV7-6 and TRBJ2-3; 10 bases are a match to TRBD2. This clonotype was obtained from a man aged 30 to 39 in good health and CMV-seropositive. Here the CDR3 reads CASSLYPRTSGTDTQYF. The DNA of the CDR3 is TGTGCCAGCAGCCTATACCCTAGGACTAGCGGCACGGATACGCAGTATTTT.